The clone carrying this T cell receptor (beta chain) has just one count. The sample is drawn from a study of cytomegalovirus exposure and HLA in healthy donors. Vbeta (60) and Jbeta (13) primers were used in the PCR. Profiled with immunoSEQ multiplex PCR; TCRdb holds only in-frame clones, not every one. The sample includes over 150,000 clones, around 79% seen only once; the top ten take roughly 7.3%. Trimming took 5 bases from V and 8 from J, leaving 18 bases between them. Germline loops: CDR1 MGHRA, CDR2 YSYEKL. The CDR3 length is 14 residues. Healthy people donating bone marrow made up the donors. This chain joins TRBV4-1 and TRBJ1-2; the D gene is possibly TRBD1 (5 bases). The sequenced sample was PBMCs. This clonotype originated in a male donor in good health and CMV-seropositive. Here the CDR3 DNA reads TGCGCCAGCAGCTCCCTGGGAGGGGCCCGGGGCTACACCTTC. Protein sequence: CASSSLGGARGYTF.